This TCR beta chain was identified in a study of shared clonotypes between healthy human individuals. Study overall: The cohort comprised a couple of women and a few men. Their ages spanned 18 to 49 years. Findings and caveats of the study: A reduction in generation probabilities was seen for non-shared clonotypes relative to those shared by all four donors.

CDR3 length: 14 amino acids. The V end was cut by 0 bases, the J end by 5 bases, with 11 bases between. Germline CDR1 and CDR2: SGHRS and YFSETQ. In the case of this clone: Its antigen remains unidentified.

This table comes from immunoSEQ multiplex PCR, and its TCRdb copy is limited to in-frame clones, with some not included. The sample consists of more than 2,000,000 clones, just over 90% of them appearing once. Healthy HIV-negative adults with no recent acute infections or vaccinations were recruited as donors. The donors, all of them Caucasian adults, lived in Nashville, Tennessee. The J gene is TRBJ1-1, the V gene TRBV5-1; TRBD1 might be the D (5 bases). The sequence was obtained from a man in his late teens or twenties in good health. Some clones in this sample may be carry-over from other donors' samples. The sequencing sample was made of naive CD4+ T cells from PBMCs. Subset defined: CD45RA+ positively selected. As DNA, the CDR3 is TGCGCCAGCAGCTTGGACGGGGGTAGAACTGAAGCTTTCTTT. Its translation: CASSLDGGRTEAFF. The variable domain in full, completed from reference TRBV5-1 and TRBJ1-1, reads KAGVTQTPRYLIKTRGQQVTLSCSPISGHRSVSWYQQTPGQGLQFLFEYFSETQRNKGNFPGRFSGRQFSNSRSEMNVSTLELGDSALYLCASSLDGGRTEAFFGQGTRLTVV.